Here is one T cell receptor (beta chain) with its context. Its target is not known. Produced via immunoSEQ multiplex PCR; TCRdb's table is partial and in-frame only. Among approximately 180,000 clones, about 90% were seen once, and the ten largest hold around 7.9%. Trimming stripped 5 bases from V and 3 bases from J, with 10 bases between. Germline-derived CDR1 and CDR2 are SGHVS and FQNEAQ. CDR3 length equals 13 residues. The sample comes from a study of T cell responses to AZD1222 COVID-19 vaccine. The wider study: Pooling covered second doses at about 4 or about 12 weeks. Study-wide findings and caveats: Of the AZD1222 recipients, only five or six were seropositive at baseline. Spike-specific TCR breadth rose after two AZD1222 doses, and depth rose as well. A mostly white British donor set with more females was recruited, and clonal diversity was possibly underestimated.

Sequencing used peripheral blood, obtained on day 0 of AZD1222 vaccination. This chain connects TRBV7-8 to TRBJ2-5; D may be TRBD1 (6 bases). This clonotype originated in an adult in good health. The CDR3 sequence: CASSPWTEETQYF. The CDR3 DNA sequence: TGTGCCAGCAGCCCATGGACAGAAGAGACCCAGTACTTC.